The entry below gives a single T cell receptor beta chain sequence along with its context. Antigen unknown. The data were obtained in a study of OX40 agonist ivuxolimab in advanced cancers. On the study more broadly: Patients treated during dose escalation were battling hepatocellular carcinoma, melanoma, renal cell or head and neck cancer.

Study-level points and caveats: The CD4+ and CD8+ T cells in the blood had expanded clonally by week 6 at 0.1 to 3.0 mg/kg.

The J segment lost 2 bases and the V segment lost 5 bases, leaving 5 bases of the junction unmatched. Germline lookup yields CDR1 PRHDT and CDR2 FYEKMQ (reference sequence). The CDR3 length is 14 residues. The repertoire was sequenced with immunoSEQ multiplex PCR; TCRdb's copy has only in-frame clones and lacks some. The table lists tens of thousands of clones, 75% to 90% of them singletons. The chain recombines TRBV13 with TRBJ2-7, with 8 bases matching TRBD2. The sequences come from CD4+ or CD8+ T cells sorted from blood, collected in a trial of the OX40 agonist ivuxolimab. The sequence derives from an adult with an advanced solid tumor such as melanoma, head and neck, liver or kidney cancer. The chain's CDR3 is CASSLRGGTYEQYF. The CDR3 bases are TGTGCCAGCAGCCTACGGGGGGGTACCTACGAGCAGTACTTC.